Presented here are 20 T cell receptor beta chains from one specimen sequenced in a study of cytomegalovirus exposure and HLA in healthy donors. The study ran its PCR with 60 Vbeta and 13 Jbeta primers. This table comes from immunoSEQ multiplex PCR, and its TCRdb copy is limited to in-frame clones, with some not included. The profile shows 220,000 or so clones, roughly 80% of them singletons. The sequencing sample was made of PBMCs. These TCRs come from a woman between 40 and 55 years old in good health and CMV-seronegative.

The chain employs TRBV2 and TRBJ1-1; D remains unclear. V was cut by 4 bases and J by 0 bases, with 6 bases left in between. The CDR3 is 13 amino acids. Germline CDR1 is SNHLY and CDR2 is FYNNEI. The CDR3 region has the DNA TGTGCCAGCAGTGCTGAGATGAACACTGAAGCTTTCTTT. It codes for CASSAEMNTEAFF.

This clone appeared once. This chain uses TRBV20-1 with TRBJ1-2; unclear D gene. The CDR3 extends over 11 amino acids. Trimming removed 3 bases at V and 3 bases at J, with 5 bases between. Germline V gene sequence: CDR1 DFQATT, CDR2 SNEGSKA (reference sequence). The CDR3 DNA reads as TGCAGTGCTAGGCAGGACTATGGCTACACCTTC. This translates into CSARQDYGYTF.

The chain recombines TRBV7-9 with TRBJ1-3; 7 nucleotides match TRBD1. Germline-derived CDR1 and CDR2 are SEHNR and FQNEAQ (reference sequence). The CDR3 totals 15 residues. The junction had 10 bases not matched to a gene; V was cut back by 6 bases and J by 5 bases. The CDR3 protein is CASSFTGQNRNTIYF. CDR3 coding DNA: TGTGCCAGCAGTTTCACGGGACAGAACCGAAACACCATATATTTT.

DNA for the CDR3: TGTGCCAGCAGAAGACAGGGGAGAACCAACTATGGCTACACCTTC. Residues: CASRRQGRTNYGYTF. V and J are TRBV6-5 and TRBJ1-2; 8 bases agree with TRBD1. Losses at the gene ends were 6 bases for V and 2 bases for J; bases not matched to a gene: 8. The CDR3 covers 15 residues. Germline lookup yields CDR1 MNHEY and CDR2 SVGAGI.

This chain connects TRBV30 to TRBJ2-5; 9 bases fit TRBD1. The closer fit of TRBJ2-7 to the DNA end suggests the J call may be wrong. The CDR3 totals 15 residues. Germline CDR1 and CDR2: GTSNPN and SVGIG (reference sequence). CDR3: CAWSVVGTGSDEQYF. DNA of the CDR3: TGTGCCTGGAGTGTCGTCGGGACAGGGTCAGACGAGCAGTACTTC.

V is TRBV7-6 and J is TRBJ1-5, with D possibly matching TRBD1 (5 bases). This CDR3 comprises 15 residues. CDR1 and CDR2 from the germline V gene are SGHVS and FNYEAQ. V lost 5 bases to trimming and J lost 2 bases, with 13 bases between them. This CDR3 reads CASSPQGVRNQPQHF. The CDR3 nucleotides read TGTGCCAGCAGCCCCCAAGGGGTCCGCAATCAGCCCCAGCATTTT.

In DNA, the CDR3 is TGTGCCAGCAGTGAGCTTGGGGGCGATACGCAGTATTTT. As protein: CASSELGGDTQYF. This sequence joins TRBV2 and TRBJ2-3, with TRBD1 as a possible D gene (6 bases). The germline V and J ends were trimmed by 3 bases and 6 bases, with 10 bases remaining between them. This CDR3 contains 13 residues. The germline V gene encodes CDR1 SNHLY and CDR2 FYNNEI.

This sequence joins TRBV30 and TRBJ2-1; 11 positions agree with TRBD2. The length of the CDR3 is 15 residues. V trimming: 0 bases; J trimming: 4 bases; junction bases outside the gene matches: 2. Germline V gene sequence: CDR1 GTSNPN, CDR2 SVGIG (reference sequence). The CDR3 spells CAWSVIAGGYNEQFF. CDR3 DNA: TGTGCCTGGAGTGTGATAGCGGGAGGGTACAATGAGCAGTTCTTC.

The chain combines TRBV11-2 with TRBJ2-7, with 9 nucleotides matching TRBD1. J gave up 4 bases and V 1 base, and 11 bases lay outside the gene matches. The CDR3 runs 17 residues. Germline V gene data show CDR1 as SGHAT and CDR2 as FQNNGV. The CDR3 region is CASSLGPDRGKGYEQYF. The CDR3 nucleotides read TGTGCCAGCAGCTTAGGGCCAGACAGGGGGAAAGGTTACGAGCAGTACTTC. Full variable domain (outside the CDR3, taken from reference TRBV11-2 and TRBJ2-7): EAGVAQSPRYKIIEKRQSVAFWCNPISGHATLYWYQQILGQGPKLLIQFQNNGVVDDSQLPKDRFSAERLKGVDSTLKIQPAKLEDSAVYLCASSLGPDRGKGYEQYFGPGTRLTVT.

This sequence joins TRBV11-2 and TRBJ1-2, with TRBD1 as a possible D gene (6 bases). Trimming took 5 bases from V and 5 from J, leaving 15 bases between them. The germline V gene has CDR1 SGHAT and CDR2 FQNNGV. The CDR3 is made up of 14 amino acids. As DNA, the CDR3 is TGTGCCAGCAGCCTAACGGGGGGCTGGTATGGCTACACCTTC. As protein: CASSLTGGWYGYTF.

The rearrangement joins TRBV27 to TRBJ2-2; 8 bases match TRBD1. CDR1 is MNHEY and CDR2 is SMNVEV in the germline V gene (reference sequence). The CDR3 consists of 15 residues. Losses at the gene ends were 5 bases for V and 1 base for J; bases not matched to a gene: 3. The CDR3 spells CASSQGTGNTGELFF. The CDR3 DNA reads TGTGCCAGCAGTCAAGGGACAGGGAACACCGGGGAGCTGTTTTTT.

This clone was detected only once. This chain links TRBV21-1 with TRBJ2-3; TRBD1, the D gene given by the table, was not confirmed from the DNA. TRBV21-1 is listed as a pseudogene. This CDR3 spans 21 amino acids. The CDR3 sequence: CASRKGELGGKDKGESDTQYF. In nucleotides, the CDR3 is TGTGCCAGCAGAAAGGGGGAATTAGGGGGAAAAGATAAAGGCGAGTCAGATACGCAGTATTTT.

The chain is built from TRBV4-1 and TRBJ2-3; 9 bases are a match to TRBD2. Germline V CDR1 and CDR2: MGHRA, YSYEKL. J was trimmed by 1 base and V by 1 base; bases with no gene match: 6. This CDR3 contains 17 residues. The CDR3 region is CASSQGRSSGGTDTQYF. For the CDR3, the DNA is TGCGCCAGCAGCCAAGGAAGGTCTAGCGGGGGCACAGATACGCAGTATTTT.

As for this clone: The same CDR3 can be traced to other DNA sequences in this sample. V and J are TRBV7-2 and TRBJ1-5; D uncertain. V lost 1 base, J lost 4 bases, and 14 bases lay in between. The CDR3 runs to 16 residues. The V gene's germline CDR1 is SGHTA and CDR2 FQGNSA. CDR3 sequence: CASSLGQAILNQPQHF. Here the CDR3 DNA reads TGTGCCAGCAGCTTAGGCCAAGCCATATTAAATCAGCCCCAGCATTTT.

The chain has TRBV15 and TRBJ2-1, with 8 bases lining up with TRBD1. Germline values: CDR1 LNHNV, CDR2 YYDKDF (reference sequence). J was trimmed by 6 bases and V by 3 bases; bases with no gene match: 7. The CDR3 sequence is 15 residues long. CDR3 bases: TGTGCCACCAGCAGGACAGGGGTTGATGGCAATGAGCAGTTCTTC. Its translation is CATSRTGVDGNEQFF.

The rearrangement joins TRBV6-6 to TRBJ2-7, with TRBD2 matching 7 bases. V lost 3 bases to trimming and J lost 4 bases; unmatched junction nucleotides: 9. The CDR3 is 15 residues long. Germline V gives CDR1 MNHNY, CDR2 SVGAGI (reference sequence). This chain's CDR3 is CASSYRREGPYEQYF. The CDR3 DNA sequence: TGTGCCAGCAGTTATAGGAGGGAGGGCCCGTACGAGCAGTACTTC.

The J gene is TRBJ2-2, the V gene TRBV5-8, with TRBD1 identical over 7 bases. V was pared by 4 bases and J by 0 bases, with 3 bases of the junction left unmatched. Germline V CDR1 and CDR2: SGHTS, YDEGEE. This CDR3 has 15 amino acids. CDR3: CASSRDSTNTGELFF. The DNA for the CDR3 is TGTGCCAGCAGCCGGGACAGCACGAACACCGGGGAGCTGTTTTTT.

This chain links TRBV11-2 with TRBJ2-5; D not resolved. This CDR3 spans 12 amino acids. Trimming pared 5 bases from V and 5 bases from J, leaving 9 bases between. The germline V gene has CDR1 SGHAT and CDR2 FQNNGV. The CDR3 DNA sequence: TGTGCCAGCAGCCTCCTATTTGAGACCCAGTACTTC. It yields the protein CASSLLFETQYF.

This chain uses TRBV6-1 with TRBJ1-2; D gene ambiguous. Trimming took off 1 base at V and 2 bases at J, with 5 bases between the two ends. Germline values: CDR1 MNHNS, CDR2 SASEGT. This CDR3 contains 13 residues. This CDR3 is CASSEVGNYGYTF. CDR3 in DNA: TGTGCCAGCAGTGAAGTTGGCAACTATGGCTACACCTTC.

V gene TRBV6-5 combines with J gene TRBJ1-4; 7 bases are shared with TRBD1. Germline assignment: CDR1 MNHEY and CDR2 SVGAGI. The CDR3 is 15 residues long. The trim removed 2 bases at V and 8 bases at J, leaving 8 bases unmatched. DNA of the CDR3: TGTGCCAGCAGTTACGCTAAGGGGGCGAGGGAAAAACTGTTTTTT. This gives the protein CASSYAKGAREKLFF.